This T cell receptor beta chain originates from a study of graft-versus-host responses after intestinal transplantation (dated by TCRdb to the early 2020s). A note on the overall study: The transplants that recipients got were multivisceral, liver-intestinal, or isolated intestinal. Instead of going to the commercial service, samples from a few later patients were sequenced in-house on an Illumina MiSeq and processed with MiXCR. A cohort of 24 intestinal transplant recipients, including one retransplant, was enrolled, and a few patients lacking pretransplant specimens were excluded. Anti-thymocyte globulin induction was given to all recipients, followed by maintenance tacrolimus and steroids for 2 to 4 years. A peak of at least 4% donor T cells among recipient peripheral blood mononuclear cells was the definition used for donor T cell macrochimerism. Alloreactive clones were identified by sequencing pre-transplant mixed lymphocyte reaction products and comparing them with unstimulated pre-transplant donor and recipient T cells. Bulk TCR-beta CDR3 sequencing was used to track graft-versus-host and host-versus-graft alloreactive T cell clones in the graft, circulation and bone marrow after intestinal transplantation.

Library prep was done by the immunoSEQ multiplex PCR assay. In most patients, genomic DNA was isolated using the Qiagen DNeasy Blood and Tissue Kit and sent frozen to Adaptive Biotechnologies for TCR sequencing. High-throughput TCR-beta CDR3 sequencing of genomic DNA from most patients was performed by Adaptive Biotechnologies. Under the source paper's analysis protocol: TCR sequencing data were retrieved from Adaptive's ImmunoSEQ software for about 17 patients, whereas a few other patients were processed with MiXCR and VDJtools. To correct CD4 versus CD8 sorting errors, any sequence found in both subsets at a frequency ratio below 5:1 was removed. Because the origin of CDR3 nucleotide sequences shared between donor and recipient could not be assigned, those sequences were removed. Alloreactive clones required at least 2-fold expansion over unstimulated cells and minimum CFSE-low frequency of 0.002% (template counts) or 0.001% (read counts). Clones detected in sequenced pre-transplant spleen, lymph node, or MLR CFSE-low populations of the donor or recipient were defined as mappable. Cumulative frequency of alloreactive clones was calculated as a percentage of all sequences weighted by copy number. The table was pulled from immuneACCESS by TCRdb, which kept in-frame rearrangements only. Such tables lose some clones; where checked, under half of the loss comes from unresolved V genes, and the rest has no known cause. D and trimming were read from the DNA, whereas the V and J calls and clone size are those reported in that table. The sample records about 130,000 clones, nearly 95% of which are singletons. Together, the top ten hold about 0.18% of the sample.

Per the germline V gene, SGHRS is the CDR1 and YFSETQ is the CDR2. Including cysteine and phenylalanine, the CDR3 has 13 amino acids. Only CDR3 DNA is held: 39 bases, read in frame from base 1. V and J lose 3 bases and 3 bases, and a span of 6 bases separates them. Beyond this particular receptor, the publication reports: High GvH to HvG T cell clonal ratios were observed in the allografts of patients with donor T cell macrochimerism. Early after transplant, declines in HvG clones were associated with peak levels of circulating GvH clones. Conclusions were limited by the relatively low number and heterogeneity of intestinal transplant patients. GvH clones were found in recipient bone marrow, and some of the GvH clones appeared earlier in ileal mucosa or blood, which is consistent with an intestinal mucosal origin.

The time point tag for this specimen amounts to: cells obtained before transplantation from donor or recipient. CD3+CD4+ and CD3+CD8+ populations were FACS-sorted from unstimulated pre-transplant donor and recipient cells taken from spleen or lymph nodes. Comment on this clone: Its binding antigen is unknown. No base-level quality is on record; no much larger clone is a single base apart.

This TCR was recovered from a human donor who received an intestinal transplant. The sequenced sample was unstimulated CD4+ T cells sorted from spleen or lymph node cells, obtained before intestinal transplant. The chain is encoded by TRBV5-1 joined to TRBJ1-4, with no reliable assignment of the D segment. The CDR3 has the sequence CASSSSSNEKLFF. The sequence in DNA is TGCGCCAGCAGCTCGTCTTCTAATGAAAAACTGTTTTTT.